Below, 8 T cell receptor beta chains from the same sample are listed, as sequenced in a study of blood T cell repertoires in COVID-19. The assay was immunoSEQ multiplex PCR, and TCRdb's table has in-frame clones only and misses some. This repertoire shows approximately 270,000 clones, around 86% found once; its top ten account for roughly 2.3%. Specimen: peripheral blood. The receptors stem from a man between 50 and 59 years old with acute or convalescent COVID-19.

In regard to this clone: A read error may produce the germline difference seen at one junction end. The chain links TRBV6-4 to TRBJ1-2; a possible D gene is TRBD1 (6 bases). Germline lookup yields CDR1 MRHNA and CDR2 SNTAGT. This CDR3 region has 14 residues. The CDR3, as DNA: TGTGCCAGCATCTGGGACACGACTAACCATGGCTACACCTTC. Translation gives CASIWDTTNHGYTF.

The V and J genes are TRBV3-1 (or the pseudogene TRBV3-2) and TRBJ2-2; tentatively, D is TRBD1 (6 bases). Deletions cut 4 bases from V and 7 bases from J, with 10 bases between. Germline CDR1 reads LGHDT; CDR2 reads YNNKEL (reference sequence). The CDR3 has 13 amino acids. The CDR3 sequence is CASSLQGIGELFF. CDR3 bases: TGTGCCAGCAGCCTGCAGGGGATCGGGGAGCTGTTTTTT.

In DNA, the CDR3 is TGTGCCGCCCTTACCAGGAGGGGTTACGAGCAGTACTTC. The encoded protein is CAALTRRGYEQYF. This sequence joins TRBV30 and TRBJ2-7; tentative D call: TRBD2 (6 bases). V shed 8 bases and J shed 4 bases, with 18 bases lying between them. This CDR3 comprises 13 residues. The V gene's germline CDR1 is GTSNPN and CDR2 SVGIG (reference sequence). The whole variable domain, filled in from reference TRBV30 and TRBJ2-7, reads SQTIHQWPATLVQPVGSPLSLECTVEGTSNPNLYWYRQAAGRGLQLLFYSVGIGQISSEVPQNLSASRPQDRQFILSSKKLLLSDSGFYLCAALTRRGYEQYFGPGTRLTVT.

The chain combines TRBV11-2 with TRBJ2-7, with 9 bases that match TRBD1. After removal of 4 bases from V and 7 bases from J, the junction contained 8 bases not matched to a gene. CDR3 size: 14 residues. The germline V gene encodes CDR1 SGHAT and CDR2 FQNNGV. The chain's CDR3 is CASSSGQGNWEQYF. The CDR3 coding sequence is TGTGCCAGCAGCTCGGGACAGGGAAATTGGGAGCAGTACTTC.

V is TRBV20-1 and J is TRBJ2-3; D call uncertain. Germline V gene sequence: CDR1 DFQATT, CDR2 SNEGSKA (reference sequence). CDR3 length equals 11 residues. V lost 6 bases, J lost 6 bases, and 10 bases lay in between. The CDR3 bases are TGCAGTGCATTGACACGGGATACGCAGTATTTT. This codes for CSALTRDTQYF.

The chain has TRBV7-3 and TRBJ1-4; a possible D gene is TRBD1 (5 bases). Trimming pared 2 bases from V and 8 bases from J, leaving 9 bases between. Germline CDR1 SGHTA, CDR2 FQGTGA. The CDR3 spans 13 residues. This CDR3 is CASSLFRGEKLFF. CDR3 DNA: TGTGCCAGCAGCTTATTCCGGGGGGAAAAACTGTTTTTT. Variable domain in full (rest from reference TRBV7-3 and TRBJ1-4): GAGVSQTPSNKVTEKGKYVELRCDPISGHTALYWYRQSLGQGPEFLIYFQGTGAADDSGLPNDRFFAVRPEGSVSTLKIQRTERGDSAVYLCASSLFRGEKLFFGSGTQLSVL.

Of note for this clone: This specimen includes other DNA sequences encoding the same CDR3. V usage is TRBV19 and J usage is TRBJ2-7; 9 bases are a match to TRBD1. Germline V gives CDR1 LNHDA, CDR2 SQIVND (reference sequence). The CDR3 is 14 amino acids. J gave up 2 bases and V 3 bases, and 2 bases lay outside the gene matches. CDR3 coding DNA: TGTGCCAGTAGTATTGGGACAGGGACCTACGAGCAGTACTTC. It yields the protein CASSIGTGTYEQYF.

This clone was seen a single time. The chain links TRBV5-1 to TRBJ2-3; D ambiguous. Deletions cut 0 bases from V and 1 base from J, with 6 bases between. The CDR3 totals 14 residues. The germline gives CDR1 SGHRS, CDR2 YFSETQ. The CDR3 here is CASSLALGTDTQYF. For the CDR3, the DNA is TGCGCCAGCAGCTTGGCCCTCGGCACAGATACGCAGTATTTT.